Listed below are T cell receptor beta chains from one sample, sequenced in a study of T cell clonotyping in hematopoietic cell transplantation. Clones were read by immunoSEQ multiplex PCR, and TCRdb kept only the in-frame ones, dropping some. The table lists under 2,500 clones, approximately 90% of them singletons. The material was PBMCs, obtained at the time of graft-versus-host disease after allogeneic stem cell transplant. These receptors all stem from a male patient aged 18 to 29 who had an allogeneic stem cell transplant from a related donor, so the T cells may come from the graft donor. Some clones in this sample may be carry-over from other donors' samples. Each CDR3 is given with its conserved first and last residue. Fields, in order: clone size, J gene, V gene, CDR3 protein. Expanded clones get a size class; other rows say once, few or many, or leave the size out.

size: once; J: TRBJ1-5; V: TRBV9; CDR3: CASSAGGEGPQHF
size: NA; J: TRBJ2-6; V: TRBV7-3; CDR3: CASSPGPETGANVLTF
size: NA; J: TRBJ1-2; V: TRBV7-9; CDR3: CASSPPQGNYGYTF
size: NA; J: TRBJ2-1; V: TRBV7-8; CDR3: CASKEPYNEQFF
size: NA; J: TRBJ1-1; V: TRBV14; CDR3: CASSRTTGYGSTEAFF
size: NA; J: TRBJ2-5; V: TRBV7-8; CDR3: CASSLERGQETQYF
size: NA; J: TRBJ1-5; V: TRBV7-9; CDR3: CASSPAGVRPQHF
size: NA; J: TRBJ2-7; V: TRBV20-1; CDR3: CSALGGEQYF
size: NA; J: TRBJ2-3; V: TRBV29-1; CDR3: CSTPGATGARGTDTQYF
size: NA; J: TRBJ2-1; V: TRBV27; CDR3: CASSPRFSYNEQFF
size: NA; J: TRBJ1-5; V: TRBV10-2; CDR3: CASSEGGRNQPQHF
size: large; J: TRBJ2-1; V: TRBV6-5; CDR3: CASSYAGAGNEQFF
size: NA; J: TRBJ1-2; V: TRBV5-6; CDR3: CASSLNTGGDYGYTF
size: NA; J: TRBJ2-3; V: TRBV10-1; CDR3: CASSETSGSLKQYF
size: NA; J: TRBJ2-2; V: TRBV10-2; CDR3: CASTKRQANTGELFF
size: NA; J: TRBJ1-4; V: TRBV7-9; CDR3: CASSFSVVQKNEKLFF